This T cell receptor (beta chain) appears in the sequencing data of a study of T cell repertoires in cytomegalovirus infection. Turning to the study itself: CMV epitopes used comprised recently identified HLA-C-restricted ones and well-studied HLA-B-restricted ones. Indications came from public TCR beta signatures; they pointed to CMV infection and to a matching HLA type. Study observations and caveats: Summed public TCR beta family frequency identified CMV carriers bearing the relevant HLA. In two of eight donors, the top clonotype was HLA-C-restricted CMV-specific.

As concerns this clonotype: The antigen remains undetermined.

With 1 base removed from V and 4 bases from J, the gap between germline ends came to 18 bases. This CDR3 comprises 17 residues. Germline assignment: CDR1 MGHRA and CDR2 YSYEKL. From the reads, TCRdb called clonotypes with MiXCR, one entry per CDR3 protein. Of about 770,000 distinct CDR3 sequences in the sample, about 28% were seen once. This TCR was sampled from a human donor in good health (CMV status not recorded). Some clones in this sample may be carry-over from other donors' samples. The chain is built from TRBV4-1 and TRBJ2-3; weak D call: TRBD2 (5 bases). Material: cultured CD8+ T cells from PBMCs, obtained from culture after CMV antigen stimulation. CDR3 region: CASSQVSGSSLSDTQYF. The CDR3 region has the DNA TGCGCCAGCAGCCAAGTCTCGGGGTCTAGCTTGTCAGATACGCAGTATTTT.